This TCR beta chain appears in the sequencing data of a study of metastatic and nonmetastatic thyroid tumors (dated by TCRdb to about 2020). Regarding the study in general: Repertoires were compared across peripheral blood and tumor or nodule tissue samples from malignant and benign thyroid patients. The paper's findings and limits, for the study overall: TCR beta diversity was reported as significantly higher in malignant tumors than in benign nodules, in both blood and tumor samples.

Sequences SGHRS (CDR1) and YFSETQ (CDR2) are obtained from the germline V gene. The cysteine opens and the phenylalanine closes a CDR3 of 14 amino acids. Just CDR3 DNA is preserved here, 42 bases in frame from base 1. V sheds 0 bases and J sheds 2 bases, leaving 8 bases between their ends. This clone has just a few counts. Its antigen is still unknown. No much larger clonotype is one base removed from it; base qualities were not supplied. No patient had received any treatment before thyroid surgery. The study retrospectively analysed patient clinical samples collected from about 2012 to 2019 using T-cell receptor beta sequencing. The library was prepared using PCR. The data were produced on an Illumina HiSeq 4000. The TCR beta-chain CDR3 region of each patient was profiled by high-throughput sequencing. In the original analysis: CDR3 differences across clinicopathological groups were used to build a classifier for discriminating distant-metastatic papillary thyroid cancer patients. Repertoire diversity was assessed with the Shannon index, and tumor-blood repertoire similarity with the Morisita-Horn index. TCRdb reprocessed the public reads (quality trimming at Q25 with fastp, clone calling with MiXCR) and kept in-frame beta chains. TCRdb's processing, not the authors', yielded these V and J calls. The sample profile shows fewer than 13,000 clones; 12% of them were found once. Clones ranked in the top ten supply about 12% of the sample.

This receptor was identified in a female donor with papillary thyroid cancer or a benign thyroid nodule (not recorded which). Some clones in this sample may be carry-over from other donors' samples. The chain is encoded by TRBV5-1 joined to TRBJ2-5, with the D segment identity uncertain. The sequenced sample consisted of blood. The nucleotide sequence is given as TGCGCCAGCAGCTTGGGATGCCCACAAGAGACCCAGTACTTC. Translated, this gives CASSLGCPQETQYF.